This T cell receptor (beta chain) was captured by sequencing in a study of technical replicates of blood from a handful of donors. The CDR3 length is 15 residues. J gave up 5 bases and V 5 bases, and 9 bases lay outside the gene matches. Germline loops: CDR1 LGHNA, CDR2 YSLEER. Method: immunoSEQ multiplex PCR; TCRdb's copy keeps in-frame clones and lacks some. The top ten hold 4.8% of the sample, which has 55,000 to 70,000 clones, under 90% seen once. The source of this sequence is a human donor in good health. Some clones in this sample may be carry-over from other donors' samples. Sequencing input: PBMCs. This chain links TRBV4-3 with TRBJ2-5, with 9 bases fitting TRBD1. The CDR3 is CASSYAGQGRETQYF. The CDR3, as DNA: TGCGCCAGCAGCTACGCCGGACAGGGGCGGGAGACCCAGTACTTC.